This T cell receptor beta chain was identified in a study of blood T cell repertoires in COVID-19. The overall study: The origin of the acute and convalescent COVID-19 samples was the United States, Italy and Spain. Sources were T cells, B-cell-depleted T cells, or PBMCs; the material itself was cDNA or gDNA.

Only in-frame clones appear in the TCRdb table, and some are missing; sequencing was by immunoSEQ multiplex PCR. The sample lists approximately 240,000 clones, roughly 88% occurring once. Germline CDR1 reads SGHTA; CDR2 reads FQGNSA. The CDR3 has 15 residues. Trimming cost V 5 bases and J 2 bases; bases outside gene matches: 6. On this clone itself: The same CDR3 is also encoded by other DNA sequences in this sample.

The sequenced material came from peripheral blood. The chain couples TRBV7-2 to TRBJ2-3; 8 bases are shared with TRBD1. This receptor was identified in a woman aged 40 to 55 who had recovered from COVID-19. The CDR3 loop is CASSPRQGYTDTQYF. In nucleotides, the CDR3 is TGTGCCAGCAGCCCCCGACAGGGGTACACAGATACGCAGTATTTT.